Following are 30 T cell receptor beta chains from one sample sequenced in a study of T cell repertoires in cytomegalovirus infection. These receptors have no known antigen. TCRdb recomputed calls from the reads with MiXCR, one row per CDR3 protein. The sample lists 80,000 or so distinct CDR3 sequences, 20% to 30% occurring once. Sequenced material: CD8+ T cells from cultured PBMCs, taken from culture after CMV antigen stimulation. The receptors come from a human donor in good health (CMV status not recorded). Some clones in this sample may be carry-over from other donors' samples.

The chain uses TRBV5-6 and TRBJ2-1; D remains unclear. The CDR3 contains 12 residues. Germline V CDR1 and CDR2: SGHDT, YYEEEE. V was pared by 7 bases and J by 5 bases, with 10 bases between. The CDR3 DNA reads TGTGCCAGCCGCCGCATCCACAATGAGCAGTTCTTC. Residues: CASRRIHNEQFF.

This clonotype was counted at least ten times. The chain uses TRBV7-8 and TRBJ2-1, with a weak D call TRBD2 (5 bases). V was trimmed by 1 base and J by 8 bases, leaving 15 bases between them. CDR3 size: 15 residues. CDR1 and CDR2 from the germline V gene are SGHVS and FQNEAQ. This CDR3 reads CASSLVSGATDEQFF. CDR3 in DNA: TGTGCCAGCAGCTTAGTCAGCGGCGCGACGGATGAGCAGTTCTTC. Full variable domain (remainder filled in from reference TRBV7-8 and TRBJ2-1): GAGVSQSPRYKVAKRGQDVALRCDPISGHVSLFWYQQALGQGPEFLTYFQNEAQLDKSGLPSDRFFAERPEGSVSTLKIQRTQQEDSAVYLCASSLVSGATDEQFFGPGTRLTVL.

CDR3 sequence (DNA): TGTGCCAGCAGTCCCGGACAGATGGGGACTGAAGCTTTCTTT. The encoded protein is CASSPGQMGTEAFF. The V and J genes are TRBV27 and TRBJ1-1; tentative D call: TRBD1 (6 bases). CDR1 MNHEY and CDR2 SMNVEV come from the germline V gene (reference sequence). The CDR3 sequence is 14 residues long. Trimming stripped 5 bases from V and 5 bases from J, with 15 bases between.

The chain combines TRBV19 with TRBJ2-2, with 10 bases fitting TRBD1. CDR3 size: 15 residues. Germline V gene lookup returns CDR1 LNHDA and CDR2 SQIVND (reference sequence). After removal of 5 bases from V and 7 bases from J, the junction contained 7 bases not matched to a gene. The CDR3 bases are TGTGCCAGTAGTCAAGACAGGGGGCTGGACGGGGAGCTGTTTTTT. It is translated as CASSQDRGLDGELFF.

The V gene is TRBV6-2 or TRBV6-3, the J gene TRBJ1-1; D unclear. Trimming removed 6 bases at V and 1 base at J, with 21 bases between. Germline V gene data show CDR1 as MNHEY and CDR2 as SVGEGT. CDR3 length equals 17 residues. The CDR3 reads CASSHGISSWRNTEAFF. In nucleotides, the CDR3 is TGTGCCAGCAGCCACGGTATCTCTTCTTGGCGGAACACTGAAGCTTTCTTT.

V usage is TRBV6-1 and J usage is TRBJ1-4, with D possibly TRBD1 on 5 matching bases. This CDR3 has 14 residues. In germline, CDR1 is MNHNS, CDR2 SASEGT. V was trimmed by 6 bases and J by 7 bases, leaving 15 bases between them. The CDR3 DNA reads as TGTGCCAGCAGGAGGGACCGCCCGGCTGAAAAACTGTTTTTT. Translation: CASRRDRPAEKLFF.

To note about this clonotype: A junction boundary mismatches the germline segment, possibly from a read error. This chain joins TRBV5-1 and TRBJ2-2; TRBD2 aligns across 13 bases. This CDR3 has 18 amino acids. Looked up from germline, CDR1 is SGHRS and CDR2 is YFSETQ. CDR3 sequence: CANSFVGLAGQNTGELFF. CDR3 in DNA: TGCGCCAACAGCTTTGTGGGACTAGCGGGACAGAACACCGGGGAGCTGTTTTTT.

At least ten counts were recorded for this clonotype. The J gene is TRBJ2-7, the V gene TRBV10-3; D might be TRBD2 (6 bases). Germline assignment: CDR1 ENHRY and CDR2 SYGVKD. Between the trimmed V and J ends, which lost 4 bases and 1 base, there was a span of 14 bases. This CDR3 is 15 amino acids long. The CDR3 sequence: CAISGPFAGSYEQYF. The CDR3, as DNA: TGTGCCATCAGTGGACCTTTCGCGGGATCCTACGAGCAGTACTTC.

This clonotype was detected a few times. The rearrangement uses TRBV4-1 and TRBJ2-5; D is uncertain. With 0 bases removed from V and 4 bases from J, the gap between germline ends came to 15 bases. CDR1 and CDR2 from the germline V gene are MGHRA and YSYEKL. The CDR3 covers 16 residues. This chain's CDR3 is CASSQEPKARGETQYF. CDR3 bases: TGCGCCAGCAGCCAAGAGCCCAAAGCCCGCGGAGAGACCCAGTACTTC.

This sequence joins TRBV12-3 or TRBV12-4 and TRBJ2-7, with 14 bases matching TRBD2. The CDR3 is 15 amino acids. J gave up 6 bases and V 5 bases, and 6 bases lay outside the gene matches. Here the CDR3 reads CASSATSGGAGEQYF. The CDR3 coding sequence is TGTGCCAGCAGTGCGACTAGCGGGGGGGCGGGCGAGCAGTACTTC.

This clonotype was picked up many times. The chain has TRBV11-2 and TRBJ2-5; D remains ambiguous. The CDR3 covers 12 residues. Trimming cost V 4 bases and J 5 bases, with 8 bases left between them. CDR1 SGHAT and CDR2 FQNNGV come from the germline V gene. The CDR3 coding sequence is TGTGCCAGCAGCTCTGATCCCGAGACCCAGTACTTC. It yields the protein CASSSDPETQYF.

The chain has TRBV7-9 and TRBJ2-4; 8 nucleotides agree with TRBD1. Losses at the gene ends were 6 bases for V and 0 bases for J; bases not matched to a gene: 7. Germline values: CDR1 SEHNR, CDR2 FQNEAQ (reference sequence). This CDR3 spans 16 amino acids. In DNA form, the CDR3 reads TGTGCCAGCAGTCCCCCCGGGACAGGAGCCAAAAACATTCAGTACTTC. The encoded protein is CASSPPGTGAKNIQYF.

This clonotype was seen a handful of times. The chain joins TRBV5-4 to TRBJ2-3; TRBD1 aligns across 9 bases. CDR3 length equals 15 residues. V was clipped by 4 bases and J by 2 bases; unmatched bases: 5. CDR1 is SGHNT, CDR2 YYREEE, per germline (reference sequence). DNA of the CDR3: TGTGCCAGCAGCGGGGACAGGGCTTTCACAGATACGCAGTATTTT. Its protein product is CASSGDRAFTDTQYF.

The chain employs TRBV11-3 and TRBJ2-1; 14 positions match TRBD2. The CDR3 runs 18 residues. Unmatched junction bases numbered 9, after V lost 3 bases and J lost 5 bases. Germline CDR1 reads SGHNT; CDR2 reads YENEEA. CDR3: CASSLGRLAGGGHNEQFF. The CDR3 DNA follows: TGTGCCAGCAGCTTGGGACGACTAGCGGGAGGGGGCCACAATGAGCAGTTCTTC.

This chain uses TRBV12-3 or TRBV12-4 with TRBJ1-5; TRBD1 matches 7 bases. The CDR3 loop spans 15 amino acids. V shed 5 bases and J 11 bases; nucleotides not matched to a gene: 15. DNA for the CDR3: TGTGCCAGCAGTGGAGGGCAGGGGGGCCTTGGGGCCCAGCATTTT. As protein: CASSGGQGGLGAQHF.

This clonotype was detected many times. This chain joins TRBV27 and TRBJ2-7; tentatively, D is TRBD1 (5 bases). Germline V gene sequence: CDR1 MNHEY, CDR2 SMNVEV (reference sequence). The length of the CDR3 is 13 residues. Trimming removed 3 bases at V and 3 bases at J, with 9 bases between. CDR3 in DNA: TGTGCCAGCAGTTTTTTAGGGGTCTACGAGCAGTACTTC. Translated, it gives CASSFLGVYEQYF.

V gene TRBV9 combines with J gene TRBJ1-1; 9 positions agree with TRBD1. The CDR3 spans 15 residues. Germline CDR1 reads SGDLS; CDR2 reads YYNGEE. Unmatched junction bases numbered 2, after V lost 2 bases and J lost 0 bases. CDR3 region: CASSVTGGLNTEAFF. As DNA, the CDR3 is TGTGCCAGCAGCGTGACAGGGGGGCTGAACACTGAAGCTTTCTTT.

V and J are TRBV6-1 and TRBJ1-5; a weak D match, TRBD1 (5 bases). The CDR3 spans 13 residues. Deletions cut 0 bases from V and 7 bases from J, with 7 bases between. Germline V gene sequence: CDR1 MNHNS, CDR2 SASEGT. The DNA of the CDR3 is TGTGCCAGCAGTGAAGCGTGGGGGCAGCCCCAGCATTTT. This sequence encodes CASSEAWGQPQHF.

The V gene is TRBV25-1, the J gene TRBJ2-1; D is possibly TRBD1 (6 bases). Between the trimmed V and J ends, which lost 2 bases and 6 bases, there was a span of 11 bases. Looked up from germline, CDR1 is MGHDK and CDR2 is SYGVNS. This CDR3 is 14 amino acids long. CDR3 loop: CASSEPQGFNEQFF. CDR3 bases: TGTGCCAGCAGTGAACCACAGGGTTTCAATGAGCAGTTCTTC.

At least ten counts were recorded for this clonotype. The chain recombines TRBV6-2 or TRBV6-3 with TRBJ2-2, with D perhaps TRBD2 (6 bases). With 6 bases removed from V and 0 bases from J, the gap between germline ends came to 23 bases. The CDR3 is 19 residues long. In germline, CDR1 is MNHEY, CDR2 SVGEGT. The CDR3 coding sequence is TGTGCCAGCAGACAAGAGGCGTTGCTGGCGGGAACGAACACCGGGGAGCTGTTTTTT. It translates to CASRQEALLAGTNTGELFF.

This clonotype showed up just a few times. The chain carries TRBV15 and TRBJ2-4; possibly TRBD1 or TRBD2 for D (5 bases each). This CDR3 spans 17 amino acids. CDR1 is LNHNV and CDR2 is YYDKDF in the germline V gene (reference sequence). Trimming took off 3 bases at V and 9 bases at J, with 24 bases between the two ends. The CDR3 nucleotides are TGTGCCACCAGCAGGGGACCTGAACCCAAAGCCAGGGCCATTCAGTACTTC. The encoded protein is CATSRGPEPKARAIQYF.

This clonotype appeared many times. The gene calls are TRBV11-3 and TRBJ2-2, with 12 bases lining up with TRBD2. V was clipped by 4 bases and J by 3 bases; unmatched bases: 9. The CDR3 is 18 residues long. Germline V lookup: CDR1 SGHNT, CDR2 YENEEA. The CDR3 DNA reads TGTGCCAGCAGCTCTTGGACTAGCGGGATGGAGGACACCGGGGAGCTGTTTTTT. Translating gives CASSSWTSGMEDTGELFF.

The sample holds many counts of this clonotype. V gene TRBV11-2 combines with J gene TRBJ2-3; 8 bases are shared with TRBD2. CDR1 and CDR2 (germline): SGHAT, FQNNGV. CDR3 length: 17 residues. V dropped 4 bases and J dropped 1; count of bases not matched to a gene: 10. The CDR3 here is CASSSHSGNTRTDTQYF. In DNA, the CDR3 is TGTGCCAGCAGCTCCCATAGCGGGAACACCCGCACAGATACGCAGTATTTT.

The chain carries TRBV3-1 and TRBJ1-2; TRBD1 matches 7 bases. There are 15 residues in the CDR3. CDR1 and CDR2 (germline): LGHDT, YNNKEL (reference sequence). Germline trimming cut 4 bases from V and 2 bases from J; bases unmatched to any gene: 7. The CDR3 DNA reads as TGTGCCAGCAGCCCCTGGGACAGCCTAAACTATGGCTACACCTTC. The encoded protein is CASSPWDSLNYGYTF. The full variable domain, rest sourced from reference TRBV3-1 and TRBJ1-2, is DTAVSQTPKYLVTQMGNDKSIKCEQNLGHDTMYWYKQDSKKFLKIMFSYNNKELIINETVPNRFSPKSPDKAHLNLHINSLELGDSAVYFCASSPWDSLNYGYTFGSGTRLTVV.

This clonotype was seen ten or more times. This sequence joins TRBV20-1 and TRBJ2-3; 12 nucleotides align to TRBD2. The CDR3 is 18 residues long. The V and J ends lost 6 bases and 5 bases, in that order; junction bases with no gene match: 18. Germline V gene sequence: CDR1 DFQATT, CDR2 SNEGSKA (reference sequence). The CDR3 nucleotides are TGCAGTGCGCGAGGCACGTCTAGCGGGAGGGCCGAGATAGATACGCAGTATTTT. Residues: CSARGTSSGRAEIDTQYF.

The J gene is TRBJ2-2, the V gene TRBV24-1; D is uncertain. The V gene's germline CDR1 is KGHDR and CDR2 SFDVKD. The V gene lost 1 base and the J gene lost 8 bases, with 4 bases spanning the gap. The CDR3 has 12 amino acids. The CDR3, as DNA: TGTGCCACCAGTGATTTTTTTGGGGAGCTGTTTTTT. This gives the protein CATSDFFGELFF.

The chain couples TRBV4-3 to TRBJ2-3; 9 bases match TRBD2. CDR1 and CDR2 from the germline V gene are LGHNA and YSLEER. With 0 bases clipped from V and 2 bases from J, the junction kept 9 bases outside the gene matches. The length of the CDR3 is 18 residues. Here the CDR3 reads CASSQDSWREGNTDTQYF. The CDR3 coding sequence is TGCGCCAGCAGCCAAGATAGTTGGCGGGAGGGGAACACAGATACGCAGTATTTT.

The chain has TRBV11-3 and TRBJ1-2, with a tentative D call TRBD1 (6 bases). CDR1 SGHNT and CDR2 YENEEA come from the germline V gene. This CDR3 is built from 14 residues. With 4 bases removed from V and 2 bases from J, the gap between germline ends came to 11 bases. CDR3 residues: CASSSRTDNYGYTF. The CDR3 DNA is TGTGCCAGCAGCTCTCGGACAGACAACTATGGCTACACCTTC.

In DNA form, the CDR3 reads TGTGCCAGCAGTTACTGGGGGGGAGATACTGAAGCTTTCTTT. Translation: CASSYWGGDTEAFF. The chain recombines TRBV6-2 or TRBV6-3 with TRBJ1-1, with a tentative D call TRBD1 (5 bases). Germline V lookup: CDR1 MNHEY, CDR2 SVGEGT. Trimming removed 1 base at V and 5 bases at J, with 11 bases between. This CDR3 is built from 14 residues.

The chain combines TRBV7-9 with TRBJ1-2, with D possibly TRBD1 on 5 matching bases. The germline gives CDR1 SEHNR, CDR2 FQNEAQ (reference sequence). There are 12 residues in the CDR3. V lost 3 bases to trimming and J lost 7 bases, with 9 bases between them. CDR3 DNA sequence: TGTGCCAGCAGCTTGACAGTTCGTGGCTACACCTTC. Its protein product is CASSLTVRGYTF. Supplemented by reference TRBV7-9 and TRBJ1-2, the full variable domain reads DTGVSQNPRHKITKRGQNVTFRCDPISEHNRLYWYRQTLGQGPEFLTYFQNEAQLEKSRLLSDRFSAERPKGSFSTLEIQRTEQGDSAMYLCASSLTVRGYTFGSGTRLTVV.